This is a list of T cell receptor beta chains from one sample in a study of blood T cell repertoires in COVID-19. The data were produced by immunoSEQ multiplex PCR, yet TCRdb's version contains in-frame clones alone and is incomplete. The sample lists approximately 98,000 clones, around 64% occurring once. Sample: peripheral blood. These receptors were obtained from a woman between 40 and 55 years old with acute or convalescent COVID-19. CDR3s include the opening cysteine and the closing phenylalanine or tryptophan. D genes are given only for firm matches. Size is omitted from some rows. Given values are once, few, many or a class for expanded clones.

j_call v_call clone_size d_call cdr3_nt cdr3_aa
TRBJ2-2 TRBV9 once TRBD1 TGTGCCAGCAGCGTAGGACAGGGGTCCGGGGAGCTGTTTTTT CASSVGQGSGELFF
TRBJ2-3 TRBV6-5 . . TGTGCCAGCAGTTCACAGGGTCGTACGCAGTATTTT CASSSQGRTQYF
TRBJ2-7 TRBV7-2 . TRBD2 TGTGCCAGCAGCCAATCTCCCGGGACTAGCAGGGAGCAGTACTTC CASSQSPGTSREQYF
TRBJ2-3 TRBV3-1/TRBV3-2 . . TGTGCCAGCAGCCAAGCGGCCAGGGCGAGCACAGATACGCAGTATTTT CASSQAARASTDTQYF
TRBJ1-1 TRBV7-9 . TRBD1 TGTGCCAGCAACTCTGAGGTGGGACAGGGGGGGACTGAAGCTTTCTTT CASNSEVGQGGTEAFF
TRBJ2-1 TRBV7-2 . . TGTGCCAGCAGCTTAGGCGGCAGGACTTCTAATGAGCAGTTCTTC CASSLGGRTSNEQFF
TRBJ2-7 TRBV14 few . TGTGCCAGCAGCCCCCCGGGGTACGAGCAGTACTTC CASSPPGYEQYF
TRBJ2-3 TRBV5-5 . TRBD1 TGTGCCAGCAGCTGGGGACAGGGCACAGATACGCAGTATTTT CASSWGQGTDTQYF
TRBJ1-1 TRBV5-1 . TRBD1 TGCGCCAGCAGCACAACCAAAAAGACAGGGGGCGAGACTGAAGCTTTCTTT CASSTTKKTGGETEAFF
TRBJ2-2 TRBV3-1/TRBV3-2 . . TGTGCCAGCAGCCAACCTCGTTCGGGGGTAGTGGCCGGGGAGCTGTTTTTT CASSQPRSGVVAGELFF
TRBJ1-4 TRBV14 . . TGTGCCAGCAGCCAATACAGTACAACTAATGAAAAACTGTTTTTT CASSQYSTTNEKLFF
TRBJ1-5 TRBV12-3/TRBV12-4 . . TGTGCCAGCAGTTTCCAGGGGCAGCCCCAGCATTTT CASSFQGQPQHF
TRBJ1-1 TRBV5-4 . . TGTGCCAGCAGCTCCGCCGAACTTGAGCGTGCTTTCTTT CASSSAELERAFF
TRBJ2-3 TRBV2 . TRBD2 TGTGCCAGCAGTGAAAGGGCTAGCGGGGTGGCAGATACGCAGTATTTT CASSERASGVADTQYF
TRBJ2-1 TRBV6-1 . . TGTGCCAGCAGTGAATGGGGGGACTACAATGAGCAGTTCTTC CASSEWGDYNEQFF
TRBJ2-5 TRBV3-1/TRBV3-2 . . TGTGCCAGCAGCCAAGTCAGGGAGACCCAGTACTTC CASSQVRETQYF
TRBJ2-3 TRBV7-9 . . TGTGCCAGCAGCCGGGGGATGGGGACAGATACGCAGTATTTT CASSRGMGTDTQYF
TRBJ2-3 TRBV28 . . TGTGCCAGCAGTATCTTAGATACGCAGTATTTT CASSILDTQYF
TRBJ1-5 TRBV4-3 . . TGCGCCAGCAGCCGTCAGGGAAATCAGCCCCAGCATTTT CASSRQGNQPQHF
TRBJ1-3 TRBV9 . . TGTGCCAGCAGCGCGGGATTCACGGGAAACACCATATATTTT CASSAGFTGNTIYF
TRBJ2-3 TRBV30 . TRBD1 TGTGCCTGGAGTGTACGACAGGGTTCGACAGATACGCAGTATTTT CAWSVRQGSTDTQYF
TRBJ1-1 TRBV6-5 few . TGTGCCTTGACAGAGATGAACACTGAAGCTTTCTTT CALTEMNTEAFF
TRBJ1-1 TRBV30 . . TGTGCCTGGAGTGCGAGAGGGGGGGACACTGAAGCTTTCTTT CAWSARGGDTEAFF
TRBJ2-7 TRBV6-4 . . TGTGCCAGCAGTGCGTGGTCCGGAGACGAGCAGTACTTC CASSAWSGDEQYF
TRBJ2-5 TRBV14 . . TGTGCCAGCAGCCGAGGGCAGTTAGAGACCCAGTACTTC CASSRGQLETQYF
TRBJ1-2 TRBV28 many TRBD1 TGTGCCAGTGGAGGGGGCGCGGGTTCCGTAGAGGGCTACACCTTC CASGGGAGSVEGYTF
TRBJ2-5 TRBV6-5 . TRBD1 TGTGCCAGCACTCTGGACAGGGGGCCGGAGACCCAGTACTTC CASTLDRGPETQYF
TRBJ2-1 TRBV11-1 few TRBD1 TGTGCCAGCAGCTCCACCGGGACAGTGCCGTTCTTC CASSSTGTVPFF
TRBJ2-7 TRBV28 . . TGTGCCAGCACCGTCCCCCGGAGCTCCTACGAGCAGTACTTC CASTVPRSSYEQYF
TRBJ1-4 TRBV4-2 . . TGTGCCAGCAGCCAAGATCCCCGAGGGGAAAAACTGTTTTTT CASSQDPRGEKLFF
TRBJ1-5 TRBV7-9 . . TGTGCCAGCAGCCCCGGGGACTCTACGGGTAGCAATCAGCCCCAGCATTTT CASSPGDSTGSNQPQHF
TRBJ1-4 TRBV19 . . TGTGCCAGTAGCAGACCCGGCAGGACTAATGAAAAACTGTTTTTT CASSRPGRTNEKLFF
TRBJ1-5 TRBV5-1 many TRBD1 TGCGCCAGCAGCTTGGGGGGGACAGGAAGTCATCAGCCCCAGCATTTT CASSLGGTGSHQPQHF
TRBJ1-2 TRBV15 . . TGTGCCACCAGCAGCAACATACCCAGTTCATATGGCTACACCTTC CATSSNIPSSYGYTF
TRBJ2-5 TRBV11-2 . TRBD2 TGTGCCAGCAGCGACCACCCACAAGCGGGGGGGGGAGAGACCCAGTACTTC CASSDHPQAGGGETQYF
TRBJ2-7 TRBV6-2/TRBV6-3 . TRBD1 TGTGCCAGCAGTTACCGGCGGGGACAGGGGGATTACGAGCAGTACTTC CASSYRRGQGDYEQYF
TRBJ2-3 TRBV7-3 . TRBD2 TGTGCCAGCAGCTCATCTAGCGGGGGGGCCCCAGATACGCAGTATTTT CASSSSSGGAPDTQYF
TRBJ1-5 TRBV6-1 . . TGTGCCAGCAGTGAGGTACAGAACAATCAGCCCCAGCATTTT CASSEVQNNQPQHF
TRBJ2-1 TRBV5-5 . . TGTGCCAGCAGCTCCTGGACAAGGGGTTACAATGAGCAGTTCTTC CASSSWTRGYNEQFF
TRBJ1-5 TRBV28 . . TGTGCCAGCGGGACACAGTATAGCAATCAGCCCCAGCATTTT CASGTQYSNQPQHF
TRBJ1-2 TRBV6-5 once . TGTGCCAGCAATCAGGCCTATGGCTACACCTTC CASNQAYGYTF
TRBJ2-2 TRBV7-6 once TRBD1 TGTGCCAGCAGCTTAGGGCAGGGGGCGAACACCGGGGAGCTGTTTTTT CASSLGQGANTGELFF
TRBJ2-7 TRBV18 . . TGTGCCAGCTCACCACCTACGAGGGGGACCTACGAGCAGTACTTC CASSPPTRGTYEQYF
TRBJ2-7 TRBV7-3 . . TGTGCCAGCAGCCCCATGGCCACCTCCTACGAGCAGTACTTC CASSPMATSYEQYF
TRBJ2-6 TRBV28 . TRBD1 TGTGCCAGCAGTTTTCGGACAGGGGGCACTGGGGCCAACGTCCTGACTTTC CASSFRTGGTGANVLTF
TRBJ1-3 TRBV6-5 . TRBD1 TGTGCCAGCAAGAGCTGGACAGGAAGTTTAAACACCATATATTTT CASKSWTGSLNTIYF
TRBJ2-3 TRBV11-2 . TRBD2 TGTGCCAGCAGCTTAGGCATGACTAGCGTCACAGATACGCAGTATTTT CASSLGMTSVTDTQYF
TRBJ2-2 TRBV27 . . TGTGCCAGCAGTTCGAGTAACACCGGGGAGCTGTTTTTT CASSSSNTGELFF
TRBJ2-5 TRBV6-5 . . TGTGCCAGCAGTTACTCACGGCAAGAGACCCAGTACTTC CASSYSRQETQYF
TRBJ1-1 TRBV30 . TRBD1 TGTGCCTGGAGTCGGGGACAGGGTATTTTGGGGGCTTTCTTT CAWSRGQGILGAFF
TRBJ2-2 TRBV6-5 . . TGTGCCAGCAGCGCGGGACAGCTGAACACCGGGGAGCTGTTTTTT CASSAGQLNTGELFF
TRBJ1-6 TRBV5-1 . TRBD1 TGCGCCAGCAGCGTTGGTGGACAGGGGGATTCACCCCTCCACTTT CASSVGGQGDSPLHF
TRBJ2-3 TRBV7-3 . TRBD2 TGTGCCAGCAGCGTTAGCGGGGGGTCCACAGATACGCAGTATTTT CASSVSGGSTDTQYF
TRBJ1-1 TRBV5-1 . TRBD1 TGCGCCAGCAGCGTAGGAAACACAGGGGGCACTGAAGCTTTCTTT CASSVGNTGGTEAFF